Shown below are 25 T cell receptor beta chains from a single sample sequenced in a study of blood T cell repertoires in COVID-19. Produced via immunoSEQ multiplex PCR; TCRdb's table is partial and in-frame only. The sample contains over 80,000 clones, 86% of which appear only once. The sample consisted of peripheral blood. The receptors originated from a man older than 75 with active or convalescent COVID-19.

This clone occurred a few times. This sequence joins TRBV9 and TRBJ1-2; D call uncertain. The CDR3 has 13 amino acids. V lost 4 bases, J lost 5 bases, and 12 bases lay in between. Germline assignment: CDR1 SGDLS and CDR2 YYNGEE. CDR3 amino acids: CASSPGFRYGYTF. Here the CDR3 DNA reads TGTGCCAGCAGCCCCGGGTTTCGGTATGGCTACACCTTC.

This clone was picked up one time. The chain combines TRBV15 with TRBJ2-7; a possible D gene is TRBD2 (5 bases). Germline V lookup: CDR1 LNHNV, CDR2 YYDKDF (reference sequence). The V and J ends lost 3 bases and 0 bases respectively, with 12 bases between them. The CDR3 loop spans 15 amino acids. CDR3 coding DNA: TGTGCCACCAGCAGGGCCCTGGGGAGCTCCTACGAGCAGTACTTC. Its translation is CATSRALGSSYEQYF.

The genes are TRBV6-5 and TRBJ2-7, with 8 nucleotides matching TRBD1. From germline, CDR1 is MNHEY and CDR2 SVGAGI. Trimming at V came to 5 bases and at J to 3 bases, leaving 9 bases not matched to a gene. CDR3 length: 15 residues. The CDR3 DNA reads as TGTGCCAGCAGTCTAGATCCAGGGGGCATCTACGAGCAGTACTTC. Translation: CASSLDPGGIYEQYF.

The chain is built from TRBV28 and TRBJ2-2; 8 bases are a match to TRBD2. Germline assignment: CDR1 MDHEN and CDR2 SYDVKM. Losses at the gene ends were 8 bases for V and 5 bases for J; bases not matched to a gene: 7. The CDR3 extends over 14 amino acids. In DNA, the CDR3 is TGTGCCAGCGGGGGACCGGGAGGGACCGGGGAGCTGTTTTTT. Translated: CASGGPGGTGELFF.

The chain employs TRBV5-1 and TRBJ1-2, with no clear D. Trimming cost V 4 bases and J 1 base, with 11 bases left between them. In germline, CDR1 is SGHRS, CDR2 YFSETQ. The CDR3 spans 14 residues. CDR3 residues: CASSPKEVNYGYTF. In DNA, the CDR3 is TGCGCCAGCAGCCCGAAGGAGGTTAACTATGGCTACACCTTC.

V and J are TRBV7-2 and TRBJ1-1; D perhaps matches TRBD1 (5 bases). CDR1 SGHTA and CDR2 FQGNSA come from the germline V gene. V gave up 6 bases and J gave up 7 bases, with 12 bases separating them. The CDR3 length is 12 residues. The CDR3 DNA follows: TGTGCCAGCAGTCGGGACTTTGGTGAAGCTTTCTTT. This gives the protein CASSRDFGEAFF.

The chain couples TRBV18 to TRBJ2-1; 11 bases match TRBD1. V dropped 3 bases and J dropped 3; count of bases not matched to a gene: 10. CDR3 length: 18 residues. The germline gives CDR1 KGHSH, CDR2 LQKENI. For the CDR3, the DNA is TGTGCCAGCTCACCCAGGCGCGCCGGGACAGGGGGCTACAATGAGCAGTTCTTC. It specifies CASSPRRAGTGGYNEQFF. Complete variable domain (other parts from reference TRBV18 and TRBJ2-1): NAGVMQNPRHLVRRRGQEARLRCSPMKGHSHVYWYRQLPEEGLKFMVYLQKENIIDESGMPKERFSAEFPKEGPSILRIQQVVRGDSAAYFCASSPRRAGTGGYNEQFFGPGTRLTVL.

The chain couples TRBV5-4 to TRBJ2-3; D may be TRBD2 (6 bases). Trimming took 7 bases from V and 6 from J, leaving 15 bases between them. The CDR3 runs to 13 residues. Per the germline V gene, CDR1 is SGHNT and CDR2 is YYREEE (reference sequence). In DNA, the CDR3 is TGTGCCAGCCTAGGATCTCGGGGGGATACGCAGTATTTT. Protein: CASLGSRGDTQYF.

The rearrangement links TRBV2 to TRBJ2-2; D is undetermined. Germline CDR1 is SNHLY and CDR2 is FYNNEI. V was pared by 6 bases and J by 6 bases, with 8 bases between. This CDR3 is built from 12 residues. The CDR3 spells CASRAPSGELFF. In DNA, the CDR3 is TGTGCCAGCAGGGCCCCTTCCGGGGAGCTGTTTTTT.

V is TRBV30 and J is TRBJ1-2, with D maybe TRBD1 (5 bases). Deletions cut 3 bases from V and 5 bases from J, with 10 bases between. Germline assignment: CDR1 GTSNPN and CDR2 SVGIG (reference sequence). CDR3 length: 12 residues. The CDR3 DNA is TGTGCCTGGAGCTGGCAGGGATATGGCTACACCTTC. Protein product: CAWSWQGYGYTF. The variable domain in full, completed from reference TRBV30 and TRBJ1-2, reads SQTIHQWPATLVQPVGSPLSLECTVEGTSNPNLYWYRQAAGRGLQLLFYSVGIGQISSEVPQNLSASRPQDRQFILSSKKLLLSDSGFYLCAWSWQGYGYTFGSGTRLTVV.

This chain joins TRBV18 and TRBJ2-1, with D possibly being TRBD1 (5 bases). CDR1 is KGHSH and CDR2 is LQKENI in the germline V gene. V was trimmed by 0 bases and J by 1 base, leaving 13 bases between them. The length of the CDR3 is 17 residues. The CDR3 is CASSPPAEGASYNEQFF. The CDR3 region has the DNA TGTGCCAGCTCACCACCGGCGGAAGGGGCGTCCTACAATGAGCAGTTCTTC.

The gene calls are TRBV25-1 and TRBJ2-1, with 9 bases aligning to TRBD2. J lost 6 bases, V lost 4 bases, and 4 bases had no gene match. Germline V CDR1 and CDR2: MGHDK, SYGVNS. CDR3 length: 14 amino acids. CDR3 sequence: CASSAGLATNEQFF. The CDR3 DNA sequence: TGTGCCAGCAGTGCCGGACTAGCGACCAATGAGCAGTTCTTC.

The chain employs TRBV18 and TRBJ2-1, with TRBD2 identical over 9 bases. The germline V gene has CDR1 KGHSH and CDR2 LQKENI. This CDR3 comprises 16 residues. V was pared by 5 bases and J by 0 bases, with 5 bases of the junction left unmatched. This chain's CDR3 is CASSSPSGNSYNEQFF. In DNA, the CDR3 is TGTGCCAGCTCAAGCCCTAGCGGGAACTCCTACAATGAGCAGTTCTTC.

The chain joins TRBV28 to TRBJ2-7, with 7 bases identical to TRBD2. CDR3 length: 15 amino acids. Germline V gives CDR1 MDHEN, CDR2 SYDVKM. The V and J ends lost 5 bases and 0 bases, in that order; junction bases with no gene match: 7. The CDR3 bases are TGTGCCAGCAGTGACGCTAGCGGAGGCTCCTACGAGCAGTACTTC. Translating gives CASSDASGGSYEQYF.

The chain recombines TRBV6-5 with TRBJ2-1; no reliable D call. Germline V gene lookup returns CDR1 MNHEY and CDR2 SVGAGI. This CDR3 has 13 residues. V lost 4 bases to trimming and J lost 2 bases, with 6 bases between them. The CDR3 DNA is TGTGCCAGCAGTTTCGGTACCTACAATGAGCAGTTCTTC. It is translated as CASSFGTYNEQFF.

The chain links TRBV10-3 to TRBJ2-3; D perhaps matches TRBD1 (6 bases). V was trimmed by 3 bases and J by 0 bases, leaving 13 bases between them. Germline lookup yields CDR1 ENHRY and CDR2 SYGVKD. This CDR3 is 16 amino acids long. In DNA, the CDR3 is TGTGCCATCAGTGATATTAGGGGGAGAAGCACAGATACGCAGTATTTT. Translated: CAISDIRGRSTDTQYF.

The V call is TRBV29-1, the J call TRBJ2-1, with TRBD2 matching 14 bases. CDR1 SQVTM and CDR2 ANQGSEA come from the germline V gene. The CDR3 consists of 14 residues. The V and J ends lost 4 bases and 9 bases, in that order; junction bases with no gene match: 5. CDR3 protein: CSVAGLAGVFEQFF. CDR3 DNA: TGCAGCGTTGCGGGACTAGCGGGAGTGTTTGAGCAGTTCTTC.

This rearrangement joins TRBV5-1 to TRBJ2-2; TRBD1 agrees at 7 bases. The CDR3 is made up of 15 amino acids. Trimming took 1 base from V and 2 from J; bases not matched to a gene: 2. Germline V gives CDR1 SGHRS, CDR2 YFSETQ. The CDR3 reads CASSLTGENTGELFF. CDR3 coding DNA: TGCGCCAGCAGCTTGACAGGGGAAAACACCGGGGAGCTGTTTTTT.

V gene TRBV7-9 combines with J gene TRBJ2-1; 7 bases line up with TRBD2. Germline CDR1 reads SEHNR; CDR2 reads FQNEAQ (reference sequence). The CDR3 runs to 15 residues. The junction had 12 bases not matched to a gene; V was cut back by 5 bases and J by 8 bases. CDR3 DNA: TGTGCCAGCAGCCCACTCTGGGGAGGGAAGCATGAGCAGTTCTTC. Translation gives CASSPLWGGKHEQFF. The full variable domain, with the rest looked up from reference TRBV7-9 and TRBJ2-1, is DTGVSQNPRHKITKRGQNVTFRCDPISEHNRLYWYRQTLGQGPEFLTYFQNEAQLEKSRLLSDRFSAERPKGSFSTLEIQRTEQGDSAMYLCASSPLWGGKHEQFFGPGTRLTVL.

This CDR3 reads CASSLGQPSTDTQYF. The CDR3 nucleotides read TGTGCCAGCAGCTTAGGACAACCTAGCACAGATACGCAGTATTTT. The chain links TRBV11-2 to TRBJ2-3; D is uncertain. CDR1 SGHAT and CDR2 FQNNGV come from the germline V gene. V was cut by 1 base and J by 0 bases, with 8 bases left in between. The CDR3 runs 15 residues.

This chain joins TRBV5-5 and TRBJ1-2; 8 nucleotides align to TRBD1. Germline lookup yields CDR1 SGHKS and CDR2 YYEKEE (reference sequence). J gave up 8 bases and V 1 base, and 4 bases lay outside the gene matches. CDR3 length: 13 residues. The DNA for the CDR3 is TGTGCCAGCAGCTTGCAGGGGGCGCGGGGCTACACCTTC. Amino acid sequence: CASSLQGARGYTF.

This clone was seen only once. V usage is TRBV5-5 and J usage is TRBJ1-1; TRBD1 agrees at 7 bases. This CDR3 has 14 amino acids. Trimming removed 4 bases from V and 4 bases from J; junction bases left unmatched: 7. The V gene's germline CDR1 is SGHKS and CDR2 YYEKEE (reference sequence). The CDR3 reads CASSLGHRGTEAFF. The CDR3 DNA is TGTGCCAGCAGCCTTGGCCACAGGGGCACTGAAGCTTTCTTT. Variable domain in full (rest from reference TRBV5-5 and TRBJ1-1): DAGVTQSPTHLIKTRGQQVTLRCSPISGHKSVSWYQQVLGQGPQFIFQYYEKEERGRGNFPDRFSARQFPNYSSELNVNALLLGDSALYLCASSLGHRGTEAFFGQGTRLTVV.

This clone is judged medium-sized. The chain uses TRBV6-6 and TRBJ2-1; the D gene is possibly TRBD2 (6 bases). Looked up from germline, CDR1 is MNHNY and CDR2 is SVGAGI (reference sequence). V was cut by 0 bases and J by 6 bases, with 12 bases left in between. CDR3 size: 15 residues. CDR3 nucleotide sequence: TGTGCCAGCAGTTACTCGCCCGGGAGTACCAATGAGCAGTTCTTC. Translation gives CASSYSPGSTNEQFF.

In nucleotides, the CDR3 is TGTGCCAGCAGCCCCGGACTAGCGGGAGTAGGGTACGAGCAGTACTTC. It is translated as CASSPGLAGVGYEQYF. The genes are TRBV7-6 and TRBJ2-7; 13 nucleotides align to TRBD2. The germline gives CDR1 SGHVS, CDR2 FNYEAQ. The V gene end was trimmed by 5 bases and the J gene end by 4 bases; junction bases not matched to a gene: 8. The CDR3 runs to 16 residues.

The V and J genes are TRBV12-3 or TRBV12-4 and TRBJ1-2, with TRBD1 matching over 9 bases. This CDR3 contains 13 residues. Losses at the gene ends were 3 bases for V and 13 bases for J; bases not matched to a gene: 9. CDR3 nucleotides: TGTGCCAGCAGTTTGACAGGACAGGGGTGGAGCACCTTC. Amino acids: CASSLTGQGWSTF.